This is a list of T cell receptor beta chains from one sample in a study of blood T cell repertoires in COVID-19. Using immunoSEQ multiplex PCR, the repertoire was profiled, and TCRdb retains in-frame clones only, with some absent. Counted here are approximately 240,000 clones, approximately 87% occurring once; the ten biggest clones make up 3.1%. Sequencing was performed on PBMCs or T cells enriched from blood (not recorded which). Every receptor here comes from a woman in her fifties or sixties in a cohort exposed to, infected with or recovered from COVID-19 (not recorded which). Each CDR3 is given with its conserved first and last residue. D genes are given only for firm matches. Some rows mark clone size as missing; the rest say once, few, many or name a class of expanded clone.

V: TRBV2
D: TRBD2
size: -
J: TRBJ2-3
DNA: TGTGCCAGCAGGAATACCCTGCTGGGTGGGGGGGCAGATACGCAGTATTTT
CDR3: CASRNTLLGGGADTQYF

V: TRBV4-2
D: TRBD1
size: -
J: TRBJ1-6
DNA: TGTGCCAGCAGCCAAGAAAGGGGCCAGGGGGATTCACCCCTCCACTTT
CDR3: CASSQERGQGDSPLHF

V: TRBV14
D: TRBD1
size: -
J: TRBJ1-2
DNA: TGTGCCAGCAGCCACGCCCAACGGACAGGCGCTAACTATGGCTACACCTTC
CDR3: CASSHAQRTGANYGYTF

V: TRBV6-5
D: TRBD1
size: -
J: TRBJ1-5
DNA: TGTGCCAGCAGCGCCGGGACAGGCAATCAGCCCCAGCATTTT
CDR3: CASSAGTGNQPQHF

V: TRBV30
D: -
size: once
J: TRBJ1-2
DNA: TGTGCCTGGAGTATCCGGGGGAGCTATGGCTACACCTTC
CDR3: CAWSIRGSYGYTF

V: TRBV5-6
D: -
size: -
J: TRBJ2-7
DNA: TGTGCCAGCAGCCCCACGGGGGCCTACGAGCAGTACTTC
CDR3: CASSPTGAYEQYF

V: TRBV3-1/TRBV3-2
D: TRBD1
size: -
J: TRBJ2-3
DNA: TGTGCCAGCAGCCAAACCGGGACAGGGGAGGATACGCAGTATTTT
CDR3: CASSQTGTGEDTQYF

V: TRBV15
D: -
size: -
J: TRBJ1-2
DNA: TGTGCCACCAGCAGAGATCCCATCCGGGGCAGGGGCGGTGGCTACACCTTC
CDR3: CATSRDPIRGRGGGYTF

V: TRBV19
D: -
size: -
J: TRBJ2-2
DNA: TGTGCCAGTAGTACCGGGACTTCTAACACCGGGGAGCTGTTTTTT
CDR3: CASSTGTSNTGELFF

V: TRBV7-2
D: -
size: -
J: TRBJ2-1
DNA: TGTGCCAGCAGCTTGCAAGCGGACCCACCCTACAATGAGCAGTTCTTC
CDR3: CASSLQADPPYNEQFF

V: TRBV30
D: -
size: -
J: TRBJ1-3
DNA: TGTGCCTGGACTATCGACATGAAAAACACCATATATTTT
CDR3: CAWTIDMKNTIYF

V: TRBV28
D: -
size: -
J: TRBJ2-5
DNA: TGTGCCAGCAGTTCCCCAACGCGGGGAGGAGAGACCCAGTACTTC
CDR3: CASSSPTRGGETQYF

V: TRBV6-1
D: TRBD1
size: -
J: TRBJ2-1
DNA: TGTGCCAGCAGTGAAGAGGGGGTGACAGGGGTGCGGTTCTTC
CDR3: CASSEEGVTGVRFF

V: TRBV16
D: TRBD1
size: -
J: TRBJ1-1
DNA: TGTGCCAGCAGCCAATCGAGGGGGCTGGGGAACACTGAAGCTTTCTTT
CDR3: CASSQSRGLGNTEAFF

V: TRBV13
D: TRBD1
size: -
J: TRBJ2-3
DNA: TGTGCCAGCAGTTTGCTAGGACAGGGGACGGGAGATACGCAGTATTTT
CDR3: CASSLLGQGTGDTQYF

V: TRBV7-7
D: -
size: -
J: TRBJ2-3
DNA: TGTGCTAGCAGCTTAAGGGCCGGGGGAAGCACAGATACGCAGTATTTT
CDR3: CASSLRAGGSTDTQYF

V: TRBV4-2
D: TRBD1
size: -
J: TRBJ1-2
DNA: TGTGCCAGCAGCCAACCGGACAGGATAGAATATGGCTACACCTTC
CDR3: CASSQPDRIEYGYTF

V: TRBV18
D: TRBD1
size: -
J: TRBJ1-1
DNA: TGTGCCAGCTCACCCGGGACAGGGGTTACGGCTGAAGCTTTCTTT
CDR3: CASSPGTGVTAEAFF

V: TRBV5-4
D: TRBD1
size: -
J: TRBJ2-7
DNA: TGTGCCAGCAGCGTGGGACAGGGATACTACGAGCAGTACTTC
CDR3: CASSVGQGYYEQYF

V: TRBV4-2
D: -
size: -
J: TRBJ1-2
DNA: TGTGCCAGCAGCCAAGAGGCTCAAGACTATGGCTACACCTTC
CDR3: CASSQEAQDYGYTF

V: TRBV19
D: -
size: -
J: TRBJ1-3
DNA: TGTGCCAGTAGGACTGACAGGCGATTCTCTGGAAACACCATATATTTT
CDR3: CASRTDRRFSGNTIYF

V: TRBV7-9
D: -
size: -
J: TRBJ1-5
DNA: TGTGCCAGCAGCTTAGAGGGGGATCAGCCCCAGCATTTT
CDR3: CASSLEGDQPQHF

V: TRBV9
D: TRBD2
size: -
J: TRBJ2-7
DNA: TGTGCCAGCAGCATTAGGGAGCGGGGGGCCTACGAGCAGTACTTC
CDR3: CASSIRERGAYEQYF

V: TRBV6-6
D: -
size: -
J: TRBJ1-2
DNA: TGTGCCAGCAGTATCGGGACACCATCGTCTAACTATGGCTACACCTTC
CDR3: CASSIGTPSSNYGYTF

V: TRBV2
D: -
size: -
J: TRBJ2-3
DNA: TGTGCCACGACTGTAGCGGATACGCAGTATTTT
CDR3: CATTVADTQYF

V: TRBV28
D: -
size: once
J: TRBJ1-2
DNA: TGTGCCAGCAGTTTAACCGGGAGAAGAAACTATGGCTACACCTTC
CDR3: CASSLTGRRNYGYTF

V: TRBV27
D: -
size: -
J: TRBJ1-1
DNA: TGTGCCAGCAGTTTATTCGTAACAGGTACTGCGAACACTGAAGCTTTCTTT
CDR3: CASSLFVTGTANTEAFF

V: TRBV20-1
D: -
size: -
J: TRBJ2-5
DNA: TGCAGTGCCCCAATGGAGACCCAGTACTTC
CDR3: CSAPMETQYF

V: TRBV27
D: -
size: few
J: TRBJ1-6
DNA: TGTGCCAGCAGTAGGGGGATTACAGGGTCGGAGTCACCCCTCCACTTT
CDR3: CASSRGITGSESPLHF

V: TRBV2
D: -
size: -
J: TRBJ2-7
DNA: TGTGCCAGCAGTGATCAGGGCTCCTCCTACGAGCAGTACTTC
CDR3: CASSDQGSSYEQYF

V: TRBV15
D: TRBD1
size: -
J: TRBJ2-7
DNA: TGTGCCACAAGAGGGACAGGGGGATCCTACGAGCAGTACTTC
CDR3: CATRGTGGSYEQYF

V: TRBV7-2
D: -
size: -
J: TRBJ2-3
DNA: TGTGCCAGCAGCTTACTGGCACGGGTTCAGTATTTT
CDR3: CASSLLARVQYF

V: TRBV7-9
D: -
size: -
J: TRBJ2-7
DNA: TGTGCCAGAAGCGGGACAAGTCGGGTTCGAGGGTACTTC
CDR3: CARSGTSRVRGYF

V: TRBV25-1
D: -
size: -
J: TRBJ1-2
DNA: TGTGCCACCAGCTGGGGGGACTATGGCTACACCTTC
CDR3: CATSWGDYGYTF

V: TRBV19
D: -
size: -
J: TRBJ1-2
DNA: TGTGCCAGTAGTATAGCCTCGGGTCCTGGCTACACCTTC
CDR3: CASSIASGPGYTF

V: TRBV4-1
D: -
size: -
J: TRBJ2-3
DNA: TGCGCCAGCAGCCAAGAACAGGGTTCGAGTACAGATACGCAGTATTTT
CDR3: CASSQEQGSSTDTQYF

V: TRBV7-9
D: TRBD1
size: -
J: TRBJ1-2
DNA: TGTGCCAGCAGTCGGGACAGCTATGGCTACACCTTC
CDR3: CASSRDSYGYTF

V: TRBV12-3/TRBV12-4
D: -
size: -
J: TRBJ1-2
DNA: TGTGCCAGCAGTTTAGACGGGATTACGCGCTACACCTTC
CDR3: CASSLDGITRYTF

V: TRBV10-3
D: -
size: -
J: TRBJ1-5
DNA: TGTGCCATCAGTGAGTTCGCCAGAAGTAGCAATCAGCCCCAGCATTTT
CDR3: CAISEFARSSNQPQHF

V: TRBV21-1
D: -
size: -
J: TRBJ1-4
DNA: TGTGCCACCACCGGGACAGGCGGTGAAAAACTGTTTTTT
CDR3: CATTGTGGEKLFF

V: TRBV24-1
D: TRBD1
size: -
J: TRBJ2-1
DNA: TGTGCCACCAGTGATTTGCCAGGGGGCCGGGATGAGCAGTTCTTC
CDR3: CATSDLPGGRDEQFF

V: TRBV18
D: -
size: -
J: TRBJ2-5
DNA: TGTGCCAGCTCACAGGGGTGGGCGCTGGGTCAAGAGACCCAGTACTTC
CDR3: CASSQGWALGQETQYF

V: TRBV28
D: -
size: -
J: TRBJ1-6
DNA: TGTGCCAGCACCTTTTGGGGGAAGGAGGGTTCACCCCTCCACTTT
CDR3: CASTFWGKEGSPLHF

V: TRBV18
D: -
size: -
J: TRBJ2-2
DNA: TGTGCCAGCTCACCGGGGCGACAGAACACCGGGGAGCTGTTTTTT
CDR3: CASSPGRQNTGELFF

V: TRBV9
D: TRBD2
size: -
J: TRBJ2-2
DNA: TGTGCCAGCAGCGTAGTTGGGACTAGCGGGGGAATTTGGACCGGGGAGCTGTTTTTT
CDR3: CASSVVGTSGGIWTGELFF

V: TRBV7-9
D: TRBD1
size: -
J: TRBJ1-5
DNA: TGTGCCAGCAGCTCCGGGACAGTCAACCAGCCCCAGCATTTT
CDR3: CASSSGTVNQPQHF

V: TRBV19
D: -
size: -
J: TRBJ2-1
DNA: TGTGCCACCTCCGCCGAAGACAGGCTCGGGTTCTTC
CDR3: CATSAEDRLGFF

V: TRBV5-1
D: TRBD1
size: -
J: TRBJ2-1
DNA: TGCGCCAGCAGCTTGAGACAGGGTTCAAGCTCCTACAATGAGCAGTTCTTC
CDR3: CASSLRQGSSSYNEQFF

V: TRBV5-4
D: -
size: -
J: TRBJ1-4
DNA: TGTGCCAGCAGCTTCGGCGGGAGGCTGGGGAATGAAAAACTGTTTTTT
CDR3: CASSFGGRLGNEKLFF

V: TRBV7-2
D: -
size: -
J: TRBJ1-1
DNA: TGTGCCAGCAGCCTGACAGGTCCGATGAACACTGAAGCTTTCTTT
CDR3: CASSLTGPMNTEAFF